This TCR beta chain is from a study of patients and donors after allogeneic stem cell transplantation. TCRdb reanalysed the RT-PCR reads using MiXCR and keeps one entry per CDR3 protein. Of over 150,000 distinct CDR3 sequences listed, around two fifths were seen once; the top ten hold approximately 32%. This clonotype was seen more than once but under ten times. The germline V gene has CDR1 SGHDT and CDR2 YYEEEE. Trimming took off 5 bases at V and 5 bases at J, with 11 bases between the two ends. CDR3 length equals 14 residues. The receptor's source is a human donor who was either an allogeneic HSCT recipient or a stem cell or donor lymphocyte infusion donor (not recorded which). It is not recorded whose cells these are; they may come from a transplant donor. Input material: blood, either unsorted or a sorted T cell fraction (not recorded which). This chain connects TRBV5-6 to TRBJ1-6, with D unresolved. Here the CDR3 reads CASSLSPNNSPLHF. CDR3 DNA sequence: TGTGCCAGCAGTCTGAGTCCCAATAATTCACCCCTCCACTTT.